A selection of T cell receptor beta chains follows, all from one sample in a study of beta chain features in type 1 diabetes. Here immunoSEQ multiplex PCR was the method, and the copy in TCRdb shows in-frame clones only, minus some. The sample includes 300,000 to 400,000 clones, about 10% of them seen just once. Material: central memory CD4+ T cells from blood. All receptors come from a young man with type 1 diabetes. The CDR3 runs from the conserved cysteine through the conserved F or W. The D gene is left open where the match is weak. Rows give clone size only sometimes, using once, few, many, or a class for an expanded clone.

size: few; J: TRBJ2-1; D: .; V: TRBV19; CDR3: CASRAQAVRDPSHWQFF; DNA: TGTGCCAGTAGGGCACAAGCGGTACGGGACCCTTCACACTGGCAGTTCTTC
size: many; J: TRBJ2-1; D: .; V: TRBV7-2; CDR3: CASSSIDRPYNEQFF; DNA: TGTGCCAGCAGCTCCATAGATCGACCTTACAATGAGCAGTTCTTC
size: many; J: TRBJ1-2; D: .; V: TRBV14; CDR3: CASSPGGYGYTF; DNA: TGTGCCAGCAGCCCGGGGGGCTATGGCTACACCTTC
size: many; J: TRBJ2-7; D: .; V: TRBV19; CDR3: CASSRREYYEQYF; DNA: TGTGCCAGTAGTAGAAGGGAGTACTACGAGCAGTACTTC
size: few; J: TRBJ1-5; D: TRBD1; V: TRBV6-1; CDR3: CASDTGTGLYQPQHF; DNA: TGTGCCAGTGATACCGGGACAGGGCTATATCAGCCCCAGCATTTT
size: few; J: TRBJ2-2; D: .; V: TRBV28; CDR3: CASTPWGTVVTGELFF; DNA: TGTGCCAGCACCCCGTGGGGGACTGTAGTTACCGGGGAGCTGTTTTTT
size: .; J: TRBJ2-5; D: .; V: TRBV11-2; CDR3: CASSGVQETQYF; DNA: TGTGCCAGCAGTGGGGTTCAAGAGACCCAGTACTTC
size: few; J: TRBJ2-5; D: TRBD1; V: TRBV5-1; CDR3: CASKPGQGGQETQYF; DNA: TGCGCCAGCAAACCGGGACAGGGAGGTCAAGAGACCCAGTACTTC
size: few; J: TRBJ2-5; D: TRBD2; V: TRBV7-7; CDR3: CASSIGLAGETQYF; DNA: TGTGCTAGCAGCATTGGACTAGCTGGAGAGACCCAGTACTTC
size: few; J: TRBJ2-5; D: .; V: TRBV30; CDR3: CAWSRTAETQYF; DNA: TGTGCCTGGAGTCGAACCGCAGAGACCCAGTACTTC
size: .; J: TRBJ2-5; D: .; V: TRBV11-2; CDR3: CASGWYQETQYF; DNA: TGTGCCAGTGGATGGTACCAAGAGACCCAGTACTTC
size: .; J: TRBJ1-2; D: .; V: TRBV30; CDR3: CAWSVRGGGFNGYTF; DNA: TGTGCCTGGAGTGTCCGGGGAGGGGGTTTCAATGGCTACACCTTC
size: .; J: TRBJ2-7; D: TRBD2; V: TRBV28; CDR3: CASSSGTSGRGTREQYF; DNA: TGTGCCAGCAGTTCCGGGACTAGCGGGAGAGGGACGCGCGAGCAGTACTTC
size: many; J: TRBJ1-4; D: TRBD1; V: TRBV6-6; CDR3: CASSLQGVGEKLFF; DNA: TGTGCCAGCAGTTTACAGGGGGTGGGTGAAAAACTGTTTTTT
size: few; J: TRBJ1-1; D: .; V: TRBV25-1; CDR3: CASSDRGQREAFF; DNA: TGTGCCAGCAGTGACCGAGGACAGCGTGAAGCTTTCTTT
size: many; J: TRBJ1-1; D: .; V: TRBV4-1; CDR3: CASSQTGKVTEAFF; DNA: TGCGCCAGCAGCCAAACGGGCAAGGTCACTGAAGCTTTCTTT
size: few; J: TRBJ2-6; D: .; V: TRBV11-1; CDR3: CASSKPISGANVLTF; DNA: TGTGCCAGCAGTAAACCCATCTCTGGGGCCAACGTCCTGACTTTC
size: few; J: TRBJ1-4; D: TRBD1; V: TRBV28; CDR3: CASSSLTGGGEKLFF; DNA: TGTGCCAGCAGTTCCCTGACAGGGGGAGGAGAAAAACTGTTTTTT
size: few; J: TRBJ2-5; D: .; V: TRBV6-6; CDR3: CASSYSNPVWETQYF; DNA: TGTGCCAGCAGTTACTCGAATCCGGTATGGGAGACCCAGTACTTC
size: many; J: TRBJ2-5; D: .; V: TRBV6-1; CDR3: CASWAGWETQYF; DNA: TGTGCCTCCTGGGCAGGGTGGGAGACCCAGTACTTC
size: .; J: TRBJ2-5; D: .; V: TRBV6-1; CDR3: CASSEFGRRTQYF; DNA: TGTGCCAGCAGTGAGTTCGGCCGGAGGACCCAGTACTTC
size: few; J: TRBJ2-1; D: .; V: TRBV14; CDR3: CASSQGISLVPQFF; DNA: TGTGCCAGCAGCCAAGGTATTAGTTTGGTTCCGCAGTTCTTC
size: .; J: TRBJ1-6; D: TRBD1; V: TRBV15; CDR3: CATSRQGYNSPLHF; DNA: TGTGCCACCAGCCGACAGGGCTATAATTCACCCCTCCACTTT
size: .; J: TRBJ1-5; D: .; V: TRBV4-3; CDR3: CASSQEAQGSNQPQHF; DNA: TGCGCCAGCAGCCAGGAGGCCCAAGGGAGCAATCAGCCCCAGCATTTT
size: once; J: TRBJ2-7; D: .; V: TRBV14; CDR3: CASSQESAGPYEQYF; DNA: TGTGCCAGCAGCCAAGAATCGGCAGGTCCCTACGAGCAGTACTTC
size: few; J: TRBJ2-3; D: TRBD2; V: TRBV5-4; CDR3: CASSPGTSGRAKGDTQYF; DNA: TGTGCCAGCAGCCCCGGGACTAGCGGGAGGGCTAAGGGAGATACGCAGTATTTT
size: .; J: TRBJ2-4; D: .; V: TRBV10-3; CDR3: CASGVTGDHIQYF; DNA: TGTGCCAGCGGGGTGACGGGCGATCACATTCAGTACTTC
size: .; J: TRBJ2-3; D: TRBD2; V: TRBV28; CDR3: CASRLAGPGRTDTQYF; DNA: TGTGCCAGCAGACTAGCGGGGCCAGGGCGCACAGATACGCAGTATTTT
size: few; J: TRBJ2-7; D: .; V: TRBV19; CDR3: CASQRDGTYEQYF; DNA: TGTGCCAGTCAGAGGGACGGAACCTACGAGCAGTACTTC
size: few; J: TRBJ2-2; D: TRBD1; V: TRBV5-5; CDR3: CASSQMDRDTGELFF; DNA: TGTGCCAGCAGCCAAATGGACAGGGACACCGGGGAGCTGTTTTTT
size: few; J: TRBJ1-1; D: TRBD1; V: TRBV9; CDR3: CASSSVRDRGGTEAFF; DNA: TGTGCCAGCAGTTCAGTCCGGGACAGGGGGGGAACTGAAGCTTTCTTT
size: .; J: TRBJ1-1; D: .; V: TRBV6-5; CDR3: CASRLGNTEAFF; DNA: TGTGCCAGCAGACTGGGGAACACTGAAGCTTTCTTT
size: few; J: TRBJ1-4; D: .; V: TRBV18; CDR3: CASSEKRQGAEKLFF; DNA: TGTGCCAGCTCAGAGAAGCGTCAGGGAGCTGAAAAACTGTTTTTT
size: .; J: TRBJ2-7; D: .; V: TRBV27; CDR3: CASSFTPRTYEQYF; DNA: TGTGCCAGCAGTTTTACACCCAGAACCTACGAGCAGTACTTC
size: .; J: TRBJ2-2; D: .; V: TRBV5-4; CDR3: CASSWPSAGELFF; DNA: TGTGCCAGCAGCTGGCCTAGCGCCGGGGAGCTGTTTTTT
size: few; J: TRBJ1-2; D: TRBD1; V: TRBV11-2; CDR3: CASSADRGPLYAF; DNA: TGTGCCAGCAGCGCAGACAGGGGGCCCCTGTACGCCTTC
size: .; J: TRBJ2-5; D: TRBD1; V: TRBV10-3; CDR3: CASSEEGTGTETQYF; DNA: TGTGCCAGCAGTGAAGAGGGGACAGGGACGGAGACCCAGTACTTC
size: .; J: TRBJ2-6; D: .; V: TRBV30; CDR3: CASAGAGANVLTF; DNA: TGTGCCTCGGCAGGGGCTGGGGCCAACGTCCTGACTTTC
size: few; J: TRBJ2-7; D: TRBD1; V: TRBV18; CDR3: CASSPPADRGEQYF; DNA: TGTGCCAGCTCACCACCGGCGGACAGGGGCGAGCAGTACTTC
size: .; J: TRBJ1-1; D: .; V: TRBV29-1; CDR3: CSVHHGNTEAFF; DNA: TGCAGCGTTCATCATGGGAACACTGAAGCTTTCTTT
size: few; J: TRBJ2-2; D: TRBD2; V: TRBV5-1; CDR3: CASSTGTSGSNTGELFF; DNA: TGCGCCAGCAGCACCGGGACTAGCGGGTCGAACACCGGGGAGCTGTTTTTT
size: few; J: TRBJ2-2; D: .; V: TRBV19; CDR3: CASSTAERGHQNTGELFF; DNA: TGTGCCAGTAGTACCGCCGAGCGGGGACACCAGAACACCGGGGAGCTGTTTTTT
size: .; J: TRBJ2-7; D: TRBD2; V: TRBV7-8; CDR3: CASSFSLAGVGGYEQYF; DNA: TGTGCCAGCAGCTTTTCACTAGCGGGAGTGGGCGGCTACGAGCAGTACTTC
size: .; J: TRBJ2-4; D: .; V: TRBV6-5; CDR3: CATFRDKNIQYF; DNA: TGTGCCACCTTTAGGGACAAAAACATTCAGTACTTC
size: few; J: TRBJ2-7; D: TRBD2; V: TRBV9; CDR3: CASSPLAGVSYEQYF; DNA: TGTGCCAGCAGCCCCCTAGCGGGAGTGTCCTACGAGCAGTACTTC
size: .; J: TRBJ1-1; D: .; V: TRBV4-2; CDR3: CASSQAAGEMNTEAFF; DNA: TGTGCCAGCAGCCAAGCGGCAGGGGAAATGAACACTGAAGCTTTCTTT
size: few; J: TRBJ2-1; D: TRBD1; V: TRBV5-1; CDR3: CASSRTGTGFGNEQFF; DNA: TGCGCCAGCAGTCGTACCGGGACAGGGTTTGGCAATGAGCAGTTCTTC
size: .; J: TRBJ2-1; D: .; V: TRBV7-3; CDR3: CASSLTVLNEQFF; DNA: TGTGCCAGCAGCTTAACGGTCCTCAATGAGCAGTTCTTC
size: .; J: TRBJ2-2; D: .; V: TRBV5-1; CDR3: CASSLMTYANTGELFF; DNA: TGCGCCAGCAGCTTGATGACCTACGCGAACACCGGGGAGCTGTTTTTT